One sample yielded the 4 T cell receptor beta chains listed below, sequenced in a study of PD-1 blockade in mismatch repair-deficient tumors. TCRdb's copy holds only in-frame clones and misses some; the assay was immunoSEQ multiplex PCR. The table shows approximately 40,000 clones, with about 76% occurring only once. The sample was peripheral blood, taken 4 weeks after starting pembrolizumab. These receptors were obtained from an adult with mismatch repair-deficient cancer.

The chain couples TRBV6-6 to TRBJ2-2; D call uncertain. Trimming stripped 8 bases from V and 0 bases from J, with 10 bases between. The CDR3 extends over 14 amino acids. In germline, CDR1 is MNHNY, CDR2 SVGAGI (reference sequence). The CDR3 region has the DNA TGTGCCAGCGGGTCACTGTCGAACACCGGGGAGCTGTTTTTT. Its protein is CASGSLSNTGELFF.

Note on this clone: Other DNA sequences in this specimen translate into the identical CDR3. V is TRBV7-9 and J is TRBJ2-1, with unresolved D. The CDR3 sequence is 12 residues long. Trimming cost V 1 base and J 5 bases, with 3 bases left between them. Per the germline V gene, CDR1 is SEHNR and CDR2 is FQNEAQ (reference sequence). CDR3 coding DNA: TGTGCCAGCAGCTTAGTTGACAATGAGCAGTTCTTC. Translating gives CASSLVDNEQFF.

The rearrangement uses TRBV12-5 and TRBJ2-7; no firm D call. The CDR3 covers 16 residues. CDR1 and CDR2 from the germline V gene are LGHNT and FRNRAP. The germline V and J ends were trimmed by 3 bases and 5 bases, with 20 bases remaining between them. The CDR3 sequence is CASGLIGLTLSHEQYF. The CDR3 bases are TGTGCTAGTGGTTTAATCGGGTTAACACTTTCCCACGAGCAGTACTTC.

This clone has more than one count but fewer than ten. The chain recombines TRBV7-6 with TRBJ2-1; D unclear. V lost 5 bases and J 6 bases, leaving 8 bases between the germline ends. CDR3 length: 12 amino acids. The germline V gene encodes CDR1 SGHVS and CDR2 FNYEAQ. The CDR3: CASSATGNEQFF. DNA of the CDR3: TGTGCCAGCAGCGCCACCGGCAATGAGCAGTTCTTC. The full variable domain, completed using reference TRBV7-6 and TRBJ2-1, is GAGVSQSPRYKVTKRGQDVALRCDPISGHVSLYWYRQALGQGPEFLTYFNYEAQQDKSGLPNDRFSAERPEGSISTLTIQRTEQRDSAMYRCASSATGNEQFFGPGTRLTVL.